This T cell receptor beta chain was obtained from a study of blood T cell repertoires in COVID-19. Study overall: COVID-19 samples from acute and convalescent phases originated in the United States, Italy and Spain. Sources were T cells, B-cell-depleted T cells, or PBMCs; the material itself was cDNA or gDNA.

Sequencing was performed with immunoSEQ multiplex PCR; in TCRdb, only in-frame clones are kept and a portion is missing. The sample holds about 210,000 clones, about 76% seen once. V lost 6 bases, J lost 6 bases, and 8 bases stayed unmatched. The CDR3 has 14 amino acids. CDR1 and CDR2 from the germline V gene are SNHLY and FYNNEI. Recruits, aged about 18 to 95 years, lived in 24 US areas. The TCR comes from a woman between 50 and 59 years old with acute COVID-19. Sequenced input: PBMCs or T cells enriched from blood (not recorded which). The chain joins TRBV2 to TRBJ1-2; 9 positions match TRBD1. As DNA, the CDR3 is TGTGCCAGCAGCACAGGGGGCAACCCCCATGGCTACACCTTC. Residues: CASSTGGNPHGYTF.